The T cell receptor beta chain described here comes from a study of CD8+CD57+ T cells in acquired aplastic anemia. Study overall: Mean DNA quantity obtained from sorted CD4+ and CD8+ cells was about 3 ug. Study-wide results and caveats: Patient and control CD8+ Simpson's diversity was not significantly different.

The template for TCR beta VDJ and CDR3 sequence profiling was genomic DNA. Using its own MiXCR run on the reads, TCRdb lists one record per CDR3 protein. The table includes 130,000 or so distinct CDR3 sequences, over 55% detected once. A remark on this clonotype: As yet, its antigen is unknown.

This CDR3 is built from 15 residues. The germline V and J ends were trimmed by 3 bases and 6 bases, with 15 bases remaining between them. CDR1 LNHDA and CDR2 SQIVND come from the germline V gene (reference sequence). Flow cytometry had shown expanded CD8+CD57+ cells in the patients chosen for sequencing. Each of the patients presented with severe acquired aplastic anemia. Patient blood was sampled before any therapy had been received. The sequencing input was sorted CD4+, CD8+, or CD8+CD57+ T cells (not recorded which) from PBMCs. The V call is TRBV19, the J call TRBJ2-1; D could derive from TRBD1 or TRBD2 (5 bases each). This clonotype originated in a human donor with aplastic anemia. The CDR3 sequence: CASSIGATFVNEQFF. CDR3 sequence (DNA): TGTGCCAGTAGTATCGGGGCGACCTTCGTCAATGAGCAGTTCTTC.